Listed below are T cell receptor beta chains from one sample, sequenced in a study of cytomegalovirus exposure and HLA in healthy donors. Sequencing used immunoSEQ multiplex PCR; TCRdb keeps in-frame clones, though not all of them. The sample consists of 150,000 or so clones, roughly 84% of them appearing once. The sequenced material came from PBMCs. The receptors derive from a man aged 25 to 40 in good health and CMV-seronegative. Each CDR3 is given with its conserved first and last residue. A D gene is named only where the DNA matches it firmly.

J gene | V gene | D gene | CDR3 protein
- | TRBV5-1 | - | CASSLYQGTYEQYF
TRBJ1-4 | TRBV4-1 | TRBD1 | CASSLPRQGVTEKLFF
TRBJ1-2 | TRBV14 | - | CASSQRSSRGYTF
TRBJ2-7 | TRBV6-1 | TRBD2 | CASSGSVLADYYEQYF
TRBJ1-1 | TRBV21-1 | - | CASSNRDRHTEAFF
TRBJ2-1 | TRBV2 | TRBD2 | CASSEMASGIYNEQFF
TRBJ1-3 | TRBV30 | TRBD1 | CAWSVLWGQGPSLSGNTIYF
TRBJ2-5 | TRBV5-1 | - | CASSLVQGQAVKQETQYF
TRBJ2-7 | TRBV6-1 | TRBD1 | CASGTGEPAEQYF
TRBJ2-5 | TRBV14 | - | CASSPIGRAKETQYF
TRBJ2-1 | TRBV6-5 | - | CASSYSGPRDNEQFF
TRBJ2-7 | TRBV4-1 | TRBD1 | CASSQGGPGQLYEQYF
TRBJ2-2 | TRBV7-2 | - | CASSFQSLSSGELFF
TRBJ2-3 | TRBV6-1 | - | CASNRAAGDTQYF
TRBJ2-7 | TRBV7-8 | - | CASSLDPAGEQYF
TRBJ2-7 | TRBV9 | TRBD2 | CASSTGGGGAHEQYF
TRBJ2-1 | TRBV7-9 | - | CASSPGRNLYNEQFF
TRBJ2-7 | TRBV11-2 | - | CASSLVEGSYEQYF
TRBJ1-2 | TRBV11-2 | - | CASSLLVGGGLRGYTF
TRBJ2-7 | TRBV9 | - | CASSVGGSRYEQYF
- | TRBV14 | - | CASSPRELKVEQYF
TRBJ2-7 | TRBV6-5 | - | CASSEGFEQYF